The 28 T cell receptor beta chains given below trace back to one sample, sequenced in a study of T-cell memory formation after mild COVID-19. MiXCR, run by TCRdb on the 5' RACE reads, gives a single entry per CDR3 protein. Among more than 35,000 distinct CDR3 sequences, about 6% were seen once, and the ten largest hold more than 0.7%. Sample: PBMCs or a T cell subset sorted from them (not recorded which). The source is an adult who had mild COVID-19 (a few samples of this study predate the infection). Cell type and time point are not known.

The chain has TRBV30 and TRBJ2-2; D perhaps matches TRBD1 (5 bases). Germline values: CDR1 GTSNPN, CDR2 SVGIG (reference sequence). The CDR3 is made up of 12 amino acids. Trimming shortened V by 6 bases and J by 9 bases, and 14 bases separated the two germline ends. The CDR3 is CACQGNSRELFF. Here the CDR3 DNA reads TGTGCCTGCCAGGGTAACTCCAGGGAGCTGTTTTTT.

The CDR3 region is CASSSPRGQGAVGTEAFF. The CDR3 DNA sequence: TGCGCCAGCAGCTCACCCCGAGGACAGGGCGCCGTGGGCACTGAAGCTTTCTTT. This rearrangement joins TRBV5-1 to TRBJ1-1; 8 positions agree with TRBD1. Germline V lookup: CDR1 SGHRS, CDR2 YFSETQ. The junction had 17 bases not matched to a gene; V was cut back by 3 bases and J by 4 bases. CDR3 length equals 18 residues.

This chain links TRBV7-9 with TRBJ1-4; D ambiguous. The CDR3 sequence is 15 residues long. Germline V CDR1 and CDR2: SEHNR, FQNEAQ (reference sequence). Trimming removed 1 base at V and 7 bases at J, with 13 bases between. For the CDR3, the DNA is TGTGCCAGCAGCTTAGTGGATGGAGCGAGTGAAAAACTGTTTTTT. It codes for CASSLVDGASEKLFF.

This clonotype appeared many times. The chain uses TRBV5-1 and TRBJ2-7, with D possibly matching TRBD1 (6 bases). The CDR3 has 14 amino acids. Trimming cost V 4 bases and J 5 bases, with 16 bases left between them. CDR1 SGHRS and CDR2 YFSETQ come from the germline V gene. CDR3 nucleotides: TGCGCCAGCAGCGACGCGGACAGTATCCACGAGCAGTACTTC. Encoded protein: CASSDADSIHEQYF.

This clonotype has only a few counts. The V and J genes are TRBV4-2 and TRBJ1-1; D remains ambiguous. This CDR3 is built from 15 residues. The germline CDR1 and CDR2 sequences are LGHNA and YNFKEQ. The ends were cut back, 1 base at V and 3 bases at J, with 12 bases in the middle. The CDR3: CASSQVEGRDTEAFF. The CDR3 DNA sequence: TGTGCCAGCAGCCAAGTGGAAGGACGGGACACTGAAGCTTTCTTT.

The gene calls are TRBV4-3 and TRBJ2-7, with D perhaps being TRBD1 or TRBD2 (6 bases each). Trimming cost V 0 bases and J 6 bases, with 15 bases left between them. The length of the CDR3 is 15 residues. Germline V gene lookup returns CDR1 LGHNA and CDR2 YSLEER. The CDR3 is CASSQERGLGVEQYF. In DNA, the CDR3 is TGCGCCAGCAGCCAAGAACGGGGGCTCGGGGTCGAGCAGTACTTC.

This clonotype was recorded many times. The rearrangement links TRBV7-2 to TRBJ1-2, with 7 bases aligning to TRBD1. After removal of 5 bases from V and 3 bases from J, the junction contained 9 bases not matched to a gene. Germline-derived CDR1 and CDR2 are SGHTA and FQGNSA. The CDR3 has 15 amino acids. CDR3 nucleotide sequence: TGTGCCAGCAGCCCCATCCCCGGGACAGACTATGGCTACACCTTC. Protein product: CASSPIPGTDYGYTF.

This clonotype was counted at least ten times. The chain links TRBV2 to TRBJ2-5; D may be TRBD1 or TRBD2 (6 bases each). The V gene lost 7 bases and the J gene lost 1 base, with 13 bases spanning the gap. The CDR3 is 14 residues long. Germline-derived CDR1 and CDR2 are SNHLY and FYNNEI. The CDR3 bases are TGTGCCAGCACCGGAAGGGGGGCCCAAGAGACCCAGTACTTC. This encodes CASTGRGAQETQYF.

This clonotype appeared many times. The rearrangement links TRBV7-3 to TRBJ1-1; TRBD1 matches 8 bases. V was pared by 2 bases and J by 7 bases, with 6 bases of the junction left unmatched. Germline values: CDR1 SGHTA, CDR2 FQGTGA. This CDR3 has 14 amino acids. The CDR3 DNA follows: TGTGCCAGCAGCTTACAGGGGGCGGACCTTGAAGCTTTCTTT. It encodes CASSLQGADLEAFF.

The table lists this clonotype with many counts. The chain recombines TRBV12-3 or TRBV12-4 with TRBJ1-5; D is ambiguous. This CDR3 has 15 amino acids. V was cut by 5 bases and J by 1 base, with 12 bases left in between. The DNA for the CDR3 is TGTGCCAGCAGTAAACAGCCGTTAAGCAATCAGCCCCAGCATTTT. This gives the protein CASSKQPLSNQPQHF.

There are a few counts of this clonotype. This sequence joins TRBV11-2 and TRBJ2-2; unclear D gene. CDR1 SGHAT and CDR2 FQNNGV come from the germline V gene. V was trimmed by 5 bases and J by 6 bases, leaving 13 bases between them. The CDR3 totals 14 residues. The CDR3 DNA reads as TGTGCCAGCAGCCGCCTGGGAAGCGCCGGGGAGCTGTTTTTT. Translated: CASSRLGSAGELFF. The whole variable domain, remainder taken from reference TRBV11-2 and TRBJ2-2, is EAGVAQSPRYKIIEKRQSVAFWCNPISGHATLYWYQQILGQGPKLLIQFQNNGVVDDSQLPKDRFSAERLKGVDSTLKIQPAKLEDSAVYLCASSRLGSAGELFFGEGSRLTVL.

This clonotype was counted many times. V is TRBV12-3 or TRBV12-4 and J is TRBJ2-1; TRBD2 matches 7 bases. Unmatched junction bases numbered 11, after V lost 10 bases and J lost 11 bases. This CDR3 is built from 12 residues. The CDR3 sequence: CAIGQSGTKQFF. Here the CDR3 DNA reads TGTGCCATCGGCCAGAGCGGGACTAAGCAGTTCTTC.

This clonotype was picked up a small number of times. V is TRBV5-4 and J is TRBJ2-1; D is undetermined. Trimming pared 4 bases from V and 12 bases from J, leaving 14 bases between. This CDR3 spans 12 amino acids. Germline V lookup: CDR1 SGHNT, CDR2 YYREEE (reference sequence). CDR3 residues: CASSTTDSVQFF. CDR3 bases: TGTGCCAGCAGCACTACCGATTCGGTGCAGTTCTTC.

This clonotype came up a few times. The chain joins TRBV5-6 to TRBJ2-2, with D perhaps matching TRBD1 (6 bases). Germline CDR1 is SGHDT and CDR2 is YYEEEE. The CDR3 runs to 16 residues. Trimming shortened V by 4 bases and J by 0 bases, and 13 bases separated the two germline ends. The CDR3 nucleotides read TGTGCCAGCAGCCCAGAGTACAGGGCGAACACCGGGGAGCTGTTTTTT. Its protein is CASSPEYRANTGELFF.

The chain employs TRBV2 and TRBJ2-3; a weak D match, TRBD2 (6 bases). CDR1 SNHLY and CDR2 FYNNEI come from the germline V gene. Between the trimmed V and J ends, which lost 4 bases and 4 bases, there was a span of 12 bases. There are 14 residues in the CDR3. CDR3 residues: CASSGSSDADTQYF. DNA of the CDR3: TGTGCCAGCAGTGGCTCTAGCGACGCAGATACGCAGTATTTT.

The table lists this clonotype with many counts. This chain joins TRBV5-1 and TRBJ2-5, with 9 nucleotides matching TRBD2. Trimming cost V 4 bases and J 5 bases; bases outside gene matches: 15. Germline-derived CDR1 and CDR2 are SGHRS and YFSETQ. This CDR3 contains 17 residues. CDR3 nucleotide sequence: TGCGCCAGCAGCCCTCAAGGGAACCTAGCGGGACTGGAGACCCAGTACTTC. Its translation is CASSPQGNLAGLETQYF.

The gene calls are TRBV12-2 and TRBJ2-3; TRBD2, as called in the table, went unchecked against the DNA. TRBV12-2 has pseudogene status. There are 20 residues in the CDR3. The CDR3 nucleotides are TGTGCAAGTCGCTTAGTGTTGCTGACTAGCGGGAGGCTTAGCACAGATACGCAGTATTTT. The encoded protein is CASRLVLLTSGRLSTDTQYF.

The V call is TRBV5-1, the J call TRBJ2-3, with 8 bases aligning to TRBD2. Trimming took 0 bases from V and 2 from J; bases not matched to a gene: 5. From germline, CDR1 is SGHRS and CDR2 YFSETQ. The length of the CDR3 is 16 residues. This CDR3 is CASSLALAGNTDTQYF. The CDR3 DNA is TGCGCCAGCAGCTTGGCTCTAGCGGGTAACACAGATACGCAGTATTTT.

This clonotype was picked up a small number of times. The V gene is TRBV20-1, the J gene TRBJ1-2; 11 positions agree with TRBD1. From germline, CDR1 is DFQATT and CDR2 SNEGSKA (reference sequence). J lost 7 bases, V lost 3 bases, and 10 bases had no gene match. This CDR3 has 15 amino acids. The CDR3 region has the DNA TGCAGTGCTAGGTCAAGTCCGGACAGGGGGCTTGGCTACACCTTC. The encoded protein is CSARSSPDRGLGYTF.

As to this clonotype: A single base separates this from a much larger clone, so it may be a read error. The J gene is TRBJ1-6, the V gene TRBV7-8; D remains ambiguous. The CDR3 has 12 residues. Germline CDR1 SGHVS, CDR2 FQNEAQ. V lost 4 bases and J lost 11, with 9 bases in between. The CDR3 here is CASSYSRTPLHF. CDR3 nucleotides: TGTGCCAGCAGCTACAGTCGGACACCCCTCCACTTT.

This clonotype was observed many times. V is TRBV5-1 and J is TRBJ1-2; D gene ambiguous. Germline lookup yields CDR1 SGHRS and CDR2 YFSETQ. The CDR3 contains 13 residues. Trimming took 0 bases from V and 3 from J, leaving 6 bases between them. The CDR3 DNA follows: TGCGCCAGCAGCTTGGCGTGGGACTATGGCTACACCTTC. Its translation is CASSLAWDYGYTF. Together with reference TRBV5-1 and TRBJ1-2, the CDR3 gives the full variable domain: KAGVTQTPRYLIKTRGQQVTLSCSPISGHRSVSWYQQTPGQGLQFLFEYFSETQRNKGNFPGRFSGRQFSNSRSEMNVSTLELGDSALYLCASSLAWDYGYTFGSGTRLTVV.

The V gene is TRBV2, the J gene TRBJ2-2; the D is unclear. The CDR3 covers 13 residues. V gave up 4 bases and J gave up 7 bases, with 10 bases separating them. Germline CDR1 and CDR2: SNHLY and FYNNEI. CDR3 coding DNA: TGTGCCAGCAGTGCACTTTTAGGCGGGGAGCTGTTTTTT. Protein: CASSALLGGELFF. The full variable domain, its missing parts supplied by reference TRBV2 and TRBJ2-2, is EPEVTQTPSHQVTQMGQEVILRCVPISNHLYFYWYRQILGQKVEFLVSFYNNEISEKSEIFDDQFSVERPDGSNFTLKIRSTKLEDSAMYFCASSALLGGELFFGEGSRLTVL.

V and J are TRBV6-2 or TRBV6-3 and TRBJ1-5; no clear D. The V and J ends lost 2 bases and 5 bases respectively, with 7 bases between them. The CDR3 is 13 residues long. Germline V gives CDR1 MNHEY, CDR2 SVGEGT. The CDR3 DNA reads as TGTGCCAGCAGTTACGCTCAATATCAGCCCCAGCATTTT. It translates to CASSYAQYQPQHF.

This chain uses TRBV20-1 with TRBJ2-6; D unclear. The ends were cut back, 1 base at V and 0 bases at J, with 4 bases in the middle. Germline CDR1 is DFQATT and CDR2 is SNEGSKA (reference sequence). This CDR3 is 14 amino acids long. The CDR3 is CSARGDSGANVLTF. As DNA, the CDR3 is TGCAGTGCTAGAGGAGACTCTGGGGCCAACGTCCTGACTTTC.

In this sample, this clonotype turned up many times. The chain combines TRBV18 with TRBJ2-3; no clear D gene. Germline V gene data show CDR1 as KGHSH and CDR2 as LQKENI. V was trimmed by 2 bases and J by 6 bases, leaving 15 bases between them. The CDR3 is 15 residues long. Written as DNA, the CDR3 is TGTGCCAGCTCACCAAGTGCCGGGCCCACCGATACGCAGTATTTT. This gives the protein CASSPSAGPTDTQYF.

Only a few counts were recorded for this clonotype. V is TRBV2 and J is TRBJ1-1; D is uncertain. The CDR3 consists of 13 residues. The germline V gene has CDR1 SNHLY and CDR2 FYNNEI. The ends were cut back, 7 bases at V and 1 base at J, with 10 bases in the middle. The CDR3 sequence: CASTEGANTEAFF. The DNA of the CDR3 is TGTGCCAGCACCGAAGGAGCGAACACTGAAGCTTTCTTT.

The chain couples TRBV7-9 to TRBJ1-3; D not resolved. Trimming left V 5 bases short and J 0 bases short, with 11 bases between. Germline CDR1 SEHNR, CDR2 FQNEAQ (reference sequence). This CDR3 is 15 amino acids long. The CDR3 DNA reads TGTGCCAGCAGCGCCTCCGGGGTCTCTGGAAACACCATATATTTT. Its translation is CASSASGVSGNTIYF.

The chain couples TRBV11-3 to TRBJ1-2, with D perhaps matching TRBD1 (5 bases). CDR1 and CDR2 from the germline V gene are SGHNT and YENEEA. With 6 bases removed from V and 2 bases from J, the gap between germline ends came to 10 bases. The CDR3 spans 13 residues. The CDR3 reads CASSQGRNYGYTF. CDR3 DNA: TGTGCCAGCAGTCAGGGTAGAAACTATGGCTACACCTTC.